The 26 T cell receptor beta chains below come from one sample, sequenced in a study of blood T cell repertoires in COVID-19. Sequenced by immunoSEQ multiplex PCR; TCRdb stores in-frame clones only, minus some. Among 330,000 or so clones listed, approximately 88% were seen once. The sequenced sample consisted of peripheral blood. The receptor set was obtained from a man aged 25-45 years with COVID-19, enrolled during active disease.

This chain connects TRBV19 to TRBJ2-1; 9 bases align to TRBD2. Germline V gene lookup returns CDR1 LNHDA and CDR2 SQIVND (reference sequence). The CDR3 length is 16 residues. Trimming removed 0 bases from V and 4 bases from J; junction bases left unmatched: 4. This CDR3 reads CASSIDRTSGYNEQFF. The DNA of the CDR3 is TGTGCCAGTAGTATAGATCGCACTAGCGGGTACAATGAGCAGTTCTTC.

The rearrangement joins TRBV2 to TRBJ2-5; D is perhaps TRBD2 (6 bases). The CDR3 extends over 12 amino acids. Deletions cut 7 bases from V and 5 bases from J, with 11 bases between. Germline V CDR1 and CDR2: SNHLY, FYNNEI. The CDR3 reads CASKREEETQYF. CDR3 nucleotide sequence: TGTGCCAGCAAGAGGGAGGAGGAGACCCAGTACTTC.

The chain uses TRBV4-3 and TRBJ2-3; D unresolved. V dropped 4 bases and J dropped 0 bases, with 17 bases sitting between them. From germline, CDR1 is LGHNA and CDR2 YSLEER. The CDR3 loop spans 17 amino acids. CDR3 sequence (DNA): TGCGCCAGCAGCCTCACTCAGGTCCCTACTAGCACAGATACGCAGTATTTT. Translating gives CASSLTQVPTSTDTQYF.

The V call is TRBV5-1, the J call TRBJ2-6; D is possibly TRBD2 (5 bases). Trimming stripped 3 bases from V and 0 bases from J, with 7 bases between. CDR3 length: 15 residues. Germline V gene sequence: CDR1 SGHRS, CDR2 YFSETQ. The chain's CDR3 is CASSYGNSGANVLTF. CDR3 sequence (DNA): TGCGCCAGCAGCTACGGGAACTCTGGGGCCAACGTCCTGACTTTC.

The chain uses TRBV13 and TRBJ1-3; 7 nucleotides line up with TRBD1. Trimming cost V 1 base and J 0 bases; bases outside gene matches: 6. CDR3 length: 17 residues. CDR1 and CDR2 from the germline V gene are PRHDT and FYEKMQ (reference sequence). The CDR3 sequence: CASSLVVRGASGNTIYF. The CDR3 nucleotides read TGTGCCAGCAGCTTAGTCGTCAGGGGGGCCTCTGGAAACACCATATATTTT. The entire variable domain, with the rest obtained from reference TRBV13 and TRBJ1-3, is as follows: AAGVIQSPRHLIKEKRETATLKCYPIPRHDTVYWYQQGPGQDPQFLISFYEKMQSDKGSIPDRFSAQQFSDYHSELNMSSLELGDSALYFCASSLVVRGASGNTIYFGEGSWLTVV.

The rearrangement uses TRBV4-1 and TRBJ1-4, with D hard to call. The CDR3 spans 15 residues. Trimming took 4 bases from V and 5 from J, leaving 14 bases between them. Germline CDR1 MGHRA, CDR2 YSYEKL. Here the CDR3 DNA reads TGCGCCAGCAGCCCTCCGCGGGGATGGAATGAAAAACTGTTTTTT. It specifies CASSPPRGWNEKLFF.

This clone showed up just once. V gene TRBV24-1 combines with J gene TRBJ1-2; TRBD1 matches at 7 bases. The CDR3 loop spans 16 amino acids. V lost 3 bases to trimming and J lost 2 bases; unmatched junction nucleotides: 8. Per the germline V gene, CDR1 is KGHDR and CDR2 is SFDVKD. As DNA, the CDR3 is TGTGCCACCAGTGATCCTCCTGGGACAGCCAACTATGGCTACACCTTC. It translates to CATSDPPGTANYGYTF.

In DNA, the CDR3 is TGTGCCAGCAGCGTAAATCCGGGACAGGGTATAGGTGGGTCTTACGAGCAGTACTTC. Translating gives CASSVNPGQGIGGSYEQYF. The chain carries TRBV9 and TRBJ2-7; TRBD1 aligns across 9 bases. J was trimmed by 4 bases and V by 1 base; bases with no gene match: 18. The CDR3 consists of 19 residues. CDR1 is SGDLS and CDR2 is YYNGEE in the germline V gene.

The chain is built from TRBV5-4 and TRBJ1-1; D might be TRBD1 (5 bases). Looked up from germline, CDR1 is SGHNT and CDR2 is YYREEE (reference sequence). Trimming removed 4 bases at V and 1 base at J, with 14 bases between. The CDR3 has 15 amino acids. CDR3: CASSLGGGGNTEAFF. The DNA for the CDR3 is TGTGCCAGCAGCCTGGGGGGTGGAGGGAACACTGAAGCTTTCTTT.

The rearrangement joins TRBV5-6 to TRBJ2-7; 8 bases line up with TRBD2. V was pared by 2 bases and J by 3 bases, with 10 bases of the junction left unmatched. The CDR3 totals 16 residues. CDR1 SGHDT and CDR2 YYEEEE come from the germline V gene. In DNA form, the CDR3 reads TGTGCCAGCAGCTTTTCACTGTTAGCGGGAAGCTACGAGCAGTACTTC. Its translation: CASSFSLLAGSYEQYF.

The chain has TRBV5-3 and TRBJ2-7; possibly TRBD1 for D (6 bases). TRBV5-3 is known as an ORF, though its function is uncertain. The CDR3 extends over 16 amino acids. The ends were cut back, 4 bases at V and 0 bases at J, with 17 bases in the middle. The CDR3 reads CARSHLGQISSYEQYF. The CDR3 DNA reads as TGTGCCAGAAGCCACTTGGGACAAATCTCCTCCTACGAGCAGTACTTC.

The CDR3, as DNA: TGTGCCACCCAATCTAACTATGGCTACACCTTC. This codes for CATQSNYGYTF. V and J are TRBV24-1 and TRBJ1-2, with D unresolved. The V end was cut by 9 bases, the J end by 0 bases, with 4 bases between. This CDR3 comprises 11 residues. From germline, CDR1 is KGHDR and CDR2 SFDVKD.

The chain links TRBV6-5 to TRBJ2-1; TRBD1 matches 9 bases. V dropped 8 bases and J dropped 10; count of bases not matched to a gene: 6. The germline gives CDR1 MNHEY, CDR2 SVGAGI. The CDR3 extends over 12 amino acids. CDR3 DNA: TGTGCCAGCGGGGACAGGGTGGGCGAGCAGTTCTTC. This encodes CASGDRVGEQFF.

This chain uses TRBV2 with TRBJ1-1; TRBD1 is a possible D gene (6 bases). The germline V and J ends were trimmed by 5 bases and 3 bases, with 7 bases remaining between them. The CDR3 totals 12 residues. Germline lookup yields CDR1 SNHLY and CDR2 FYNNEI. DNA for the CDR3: TGTGCCAGCAGTACAGGGTACACTGAAGCTTTCTTT. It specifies CASSTGYTEAFF. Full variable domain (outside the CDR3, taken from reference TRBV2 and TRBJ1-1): EPEVTQTPSHQVTQMGQEVILRCVPISNHLYFYWYRQILGQKVEFLVSFYNNEISEKSEIFDDQFSVERPDGSNFTLKIRSTKLEDSAMYFCASSTGYTEAFFGQGTRLTVV.

The CDR3 DNA is TGTGCCAGCAGCTTACTTTCTACTACTACTATCAATGAGCAGTTCTTC. It yields the protein CASSLLSTTTINEQFF. The genes are TRBV7-2 and TRBJ2-1; D remains unclear. The CDR3 sequence is 16 residues long. The germline V gene has CDR1 SGHTA and CDR2 FQGNSA. Trimming stripped 2 bases from V and 6 bases from J, with 17 bases between. Drawing the rest from reference TRBV7-2 and TRBJ2-1, the complete variable domain is GAGVSQSPSNKVTEKGKDVELRCDPISGHTALYWYRQSLGQGLEFLIYFQGNSAPDKSGLPSDRFSAERTGGSVSTLTIQRTQQEDSAVYLCASSLLSTTTINEQFFGPGTRLTVL.

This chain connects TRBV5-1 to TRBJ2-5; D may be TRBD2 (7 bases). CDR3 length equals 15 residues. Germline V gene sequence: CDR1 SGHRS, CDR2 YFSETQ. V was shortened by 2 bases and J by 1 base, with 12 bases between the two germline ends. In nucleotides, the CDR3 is TGCGCCAGCAGCTTAGGGGGGGCCCTCCAAGAGACCCAGTACTTC. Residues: CASSLGGALQETQYF.

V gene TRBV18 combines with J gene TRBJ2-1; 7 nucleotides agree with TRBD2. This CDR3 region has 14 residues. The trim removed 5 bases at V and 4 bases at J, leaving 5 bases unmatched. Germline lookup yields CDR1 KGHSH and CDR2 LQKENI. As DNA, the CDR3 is TGTGCCAGCTCAAACCTAGCGGATTACAATGAGCAGTTCTTC. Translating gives CASSNLADYNEQFF.

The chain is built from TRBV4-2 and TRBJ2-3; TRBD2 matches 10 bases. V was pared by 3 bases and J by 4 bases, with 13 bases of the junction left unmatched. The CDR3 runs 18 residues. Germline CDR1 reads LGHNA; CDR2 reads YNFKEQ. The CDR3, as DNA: TGTGCCAGCAGCCACACGGGATATGCTAGCGGGAGAGCAGATACGCAGTATTTT. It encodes CASSHTGYASGRADTQYF.

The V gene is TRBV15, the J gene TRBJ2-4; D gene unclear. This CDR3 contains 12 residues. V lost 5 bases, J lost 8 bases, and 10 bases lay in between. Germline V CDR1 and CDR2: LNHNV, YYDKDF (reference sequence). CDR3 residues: CATSLGTDIQYF. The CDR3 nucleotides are TGTGCCACCAGCCTAGGAACCGACATTCAGTACTTC.

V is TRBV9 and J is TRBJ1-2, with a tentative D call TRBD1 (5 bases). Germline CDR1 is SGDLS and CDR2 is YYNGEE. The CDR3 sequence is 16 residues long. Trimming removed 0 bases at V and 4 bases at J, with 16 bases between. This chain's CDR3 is CASSVGPTVSFYGYTF. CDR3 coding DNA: TGTGCCAGCAGCGTAGGCCCGACAGTATCCTTCTATGGCTACACCTTC.

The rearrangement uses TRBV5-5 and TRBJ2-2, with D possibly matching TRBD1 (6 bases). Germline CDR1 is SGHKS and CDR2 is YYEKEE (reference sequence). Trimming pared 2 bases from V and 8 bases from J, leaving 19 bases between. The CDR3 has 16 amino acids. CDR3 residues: CASSFGTRRNLGELFF. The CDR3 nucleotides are TGTGCCAGCAGCTTTGGGACAAGGAGGAACTTGGGGGAGCTGTTTTTT.

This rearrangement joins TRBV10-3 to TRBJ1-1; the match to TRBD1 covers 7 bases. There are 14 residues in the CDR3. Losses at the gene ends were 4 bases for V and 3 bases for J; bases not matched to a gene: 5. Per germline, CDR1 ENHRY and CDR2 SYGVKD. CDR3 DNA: TGTGCCATCAGTGTGAGGGGGCGGGACACTGAAGCTTTCTTT. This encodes CAISVRGRDTEAFF.

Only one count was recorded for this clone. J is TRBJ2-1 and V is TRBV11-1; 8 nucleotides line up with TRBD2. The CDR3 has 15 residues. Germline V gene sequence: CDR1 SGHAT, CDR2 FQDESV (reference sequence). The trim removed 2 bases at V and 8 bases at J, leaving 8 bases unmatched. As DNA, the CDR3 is TGTGCCAGCAGCTTAAGACGGGAGGGCCGGGATGAGCAGTTCTTC. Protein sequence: CASSLRREGRDEQFF.

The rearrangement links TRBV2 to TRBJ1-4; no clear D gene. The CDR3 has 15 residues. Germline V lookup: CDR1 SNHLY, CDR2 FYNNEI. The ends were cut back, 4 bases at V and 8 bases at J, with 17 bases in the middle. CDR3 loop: CASSGVAGSGEKLFF. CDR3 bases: TGTGCCAGCAGTGGGGTCGCGGGGTCTGGGGAAAAACTGTTTTTT.

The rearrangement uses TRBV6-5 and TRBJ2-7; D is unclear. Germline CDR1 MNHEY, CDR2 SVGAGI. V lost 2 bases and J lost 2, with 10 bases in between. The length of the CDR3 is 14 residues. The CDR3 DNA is TGTGCCAGCAGTTACAACGCCCGCGCCTACGAGCAGTACTTC. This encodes CASSYNARAYEQYF.

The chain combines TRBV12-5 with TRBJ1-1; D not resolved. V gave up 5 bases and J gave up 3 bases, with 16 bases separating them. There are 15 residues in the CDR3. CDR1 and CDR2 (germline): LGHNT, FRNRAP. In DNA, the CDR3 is TGTGCTAGTGGTCTACGGCCCACCGGGGACACTGAAGCTTTCTTT. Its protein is CASGLRPTGDTEAFF.